The clone carrying this TCR beta chain appeared once. TCRdb's copy holds only in-frame clones and misses some; the assay was immunoSEQ multiplex PCR. The sample shows 40,000 to 50,000 clones, 85% of them seen only once. CDR3 length equals 18 residues. The germline CDR1 and CDR2 sequences are SGDLS and YYNGEE. Trimming cost V 4 bases and J 5 bases; bases outside gene matches: 14. The data belong to a study of blood T cell repertoires in COVID-19. Overall study: PBMCs, B-cell-depleted T cells, or T cells provided the cDNA or gDNA that made up the material.

This TCR derives from a man aged 50-59 years with active COVID-19. The chain has TRBV9 and TRBJ2-3, with 12 bases that match TRBD2. The material sequenced was peripheral blood. The CDR3 is CASSPSGPSGGVLDTQYF. The CDR3 DNA is TGTGCCAGCAGCCCAAGCGGGCCTAGCGGGGGGGTATTAGATACGCAGTATTTT. The full variable domain, its missing parts supplied by reference TRBV9 and TRBJ2-3, is DSGVTQTPKHLITATGQRVTLRCSPRSGDLSVYWYQQSLDQGLQFLIQYYNGEERAKGNILERFSAQQFPDLHSELNLSSLELGDSALYFCASSPSGPSGGVLDTQYFGPGTRLTVL.